Listed below are T cell receptor beta chains from one sample, sequenced in a study of cytomegalovirus exposure and HLA in healthy donors. Assay: immunoSEQ multiplex PCR; the TCRdb copy retains only in-frame clones and omits some. The data contain 150,000 to 200,000 clones, roughly 83% of them singletons. Sequenced: PBMCs. Receptor source: a man aged 30 to 39 in good health and CMV-seropositive. Both conserved end residues are part of each CDR3. The order of the fields is J gene, clone size, V gene, D gene, CDR3 protein, CDR3 DNA. A D gene is named only where the DNA matches it firmly. Size is stated for part of the rows, as once, few or many counts, or as a class when the clone is expanded.

TRBJ2-3,.,TRBV4-3,TRBD2,CASSQGVGLAATDTQYF,TGCGCCAGCAGCCAAGGCGTCGGGCTAGCGGCCACAGATACGCAGTATTTT
TRBJ1-2,few,TRBV5-1,TRBD1,CASSPGTGVDYTF,TGCGCCAGCAGCCCCGGGACAGGTGTTGACTACACCTTC
TRBJ1-5,.,TRBV28,.,CASRPFTLGGSFPSNQPQHF,TGTGCCAGCAGACCTTTTACTTTGGGGGGGTCGTTCCCTAGCAATCAGCCCCAGCATTTT
TRBJ2-1,.,TRBV15,.,CATAVALYNEQFF,TGTGCCACCGCGGTTGCCCTATACAATGAGCAGTTCTTC
TRBJ2-2,.,TRBV7-6,.,CASSFQQFTGELFF,TGTGCCAGCAGCTTCCAACAGTTCACCGGGGAGCTGTTTTTT
TRBJ2-1,.,TRBV7-7,.,CASSLEVGGWNEQFF,TGTGCTAGCAGCTTAGAAGTCGGCGGGTGGAATGAGCAGTTCTTC
TRBJ2-1,.,TRBV29-1,.,CSVQGYNEQFF,TGCAGCGTACAGGGTTACAATGAGCAGTTCTTC
TRBJ2-1,.,TRBV9,TRBD2,CASSPRGTSGYNEQFF,TGTGCCAGCAGCCCCCGGGGCACTAGCGGCTACAATGAGCAGTTCTTC
TRBJ1-1,.,TRBV27,TRBD1,CASNRGGGQGMGTEAFF,TGTGCCAGCAATAGAGGGGGCGGACAGGGAATGGGGACTGAAGCTTTCTTT
TRBJ2-3,once,TRBV4-3,.,CASSQASGSGVTDTQYF,TGCGCCAGCAGCCAAGCTTCGGGAAGTGGGGTCACAGATACGCAGTATTTT
TRBJ2-5,.,TRBV5-4,TRBD2,CASSFGLADVGETQYF,TGTGCCAGCAGCTTCGGACTAGCGGACGTGGGAGAGACCCAGTACTTC
TRBJ1-1,.,TRBV9,.,CASSVGSSREAFF,TGTGCCAGCAGCGTTGGTTCATCTCGGGAAGCTTTCTTT
TRBJ1-5,.,TRBV19,TRBD1,CASSIDRGGQPQHF,TGTGCCAGTAGTATTGACAGGGGAGGGCAGCCCCAGCATTTT
TRBJ2-3,.,TRBV9,.,CASSVGVGGGPSTDTQYF,TGTGCCAGCAGCGTAGGGGTCGGTGGGGGCCCTAGCACAGATACGCAGTATTTT
TRBJ2-1,.,TRBV19,TRBD2,CASSIGGLAGLNEQFF,TGTGCCAGTAGTATAGGTGGTCTAGCGGGACTCAATGAGCAGTTCTTC
TRBJ2-2,.,TRBV5-1,.,CASSLQEFTGELFF,TGCGCCAGCAGCCTACAGGAATTCACCGGGGAGCTGTTTTTT
TRBJ2-2,.,TRBV5-1,TRBD2,CASSLGLADGELFF,TGCGCCAGCAGCTTGGGGCTAGCGGACGGGGAGCTGTTTTTT
TRBJ2-3,.,TRBV13,TRBD2,CASSQIAGKDTDTQYF,TGTGCCAGCAGCCAAATAGCGGGAAAGGATACAGATACGCAGTATTTT
TRBJ2-7,.,TRBV6-5,.,CASRTSGTSYEQYF,TGTGCCAGCAGAACCTCCGGGACATCCTACGAGCAGTACTTC
TRBJ2-1,.,TRBV7-2,TRBD2,CASSPRRGLAGAGSYEQFF,TGTGCCAGCAGCCCGCGCAGGGGACTAGCGGGGGCCGGATCTTATGAGCAGTTCTTC
TRBJ1-5,.,TRBV2,TRBD1,CASSDRTGNQPQHF,TGTGCCAGCAGTGATAGGACAGGGAATCAGCCCCAGCATTTT
TRBJ1-2,.,TRBV4-3,.,CASSQDGVLDYGYTF,TGCGCCAGCAGCCAAGACGGGGTATTGGACTATGGCTACACCTTC
TRBJ2-5,.,TRBV9,.,CASSAGGTQETQYF,TGTGCCAGCAGCGCAGGGGGGACCCAAGAGACCCAGTACTTC
TRBJ2-1,.,TRBV5-1,TRBD2,CASSSSGRGNEQFF,TGCGCCAGCAGCTCCAGCGGGAGAGGGAATGAGCAGTTCTTC
TRBJ2-3,.,TRBV7-3,.,CASSRDSFTDTQYF,TGTGCCAGCAGCCGGGATTCGTTCACAGATACGCAGTATTTT
TRBJ1-2,.,TRBV7-9,.,CASTPGVDYGYTF,TGTGCCAGCACCCCCGGGGTCGACTATGGCTACACCTTC